This TCR beta chain derives from a study of quantifying T cell responses using KT2 cells. Across the whole study: cDNA was made from DNase-treated RNA using alpha and beta constant primers. Estimated efficiency of the T4 ligation step was above 8% under optimum conditions.

This clonotype was seen a handful of times. The cDNA 3' end received a ligated oligonucleotide with a UMI. An equimolar mix of RC1.1 and RC1.2 primed the beta chain across TRBC1 and TRBC2. TCRdb reanalysed the UMI-ligation and nested PCR reads using MiXCR and keeps one entry per CDR3 protein. The sample has 31,000 or so distinct CDR3 sequences; 10% are singletons. The V gene's germline CDR1 is SQVTM and CDR2 ANQGSEA. V gave up 7 bases and J gave up 3 bases, with 9 bases separating them. This CDR3 is built from 11 residues. This TCR was sampled from a human donor. Material for sequencing was PBMCs spiked with cells of the T cell clone KT2. The V and J genes are TRBV29-1 and TRBJ1-1, with D perhaps TRBD1 (6 bases). The CDR3 loop is CSGGHDTEAFF. In nucleotides, the CDR3 is TGCAGCGGGGGACATGACACTGAAGCTTTCTTT.